Listed below are T cell receptor beta chains from one sample, sequenced in a study of tumor and adjacent non-tumor tissue in lung cancer. TCRdb re-called the multiplex PCR reads with MiXCR, one entry per CDR3 protein. The data contain 90,000 to 120,000 distinct CDR3 sequences, about 62% of them singletons. The sample consisted of distant non-tumor lung tissue. The receptors were sampled from a man aged 25 to 40 with non-small cell lung cancer. Both conserved end residues are part of each CDR3. The D gene is left open where the match is weak. Part of the rows lack a size; the others show once, few, many or a class for expanded clones.

D gene: TRBD1; V gene: TRBV10-3; clone size: NA; J gene: TRBJ1-4; CDR3 protein: CAVSGQGPNEKLFF; CDR3 DNA: TGTGCCGTCAGTGGACAGGGTCCGAATGAAAAACTGTTTTTT
D gene: NA; V gene: TRBV4-1; clone size: NA; J gene: TRBJ2-5; CDR3 protein: CASSQDLVGGETQYF; CDR3 DNA: TGCGCCAGCAGCCAAGACCTCGTGGGGGGAGAGACCCAGTACTTC
D gene: NA; V gene: TRBV29-1; clone size: NA; J gene: TRBJ1-5; CDR3 protein: CSASSGDGNQPQHF; CDR3 DNA: TGCAGCGCCTCGTCGGGGGACGGCAATCAGCCCCAGCATTTT
D gene: NA; V gene: TRBV10-1; clone size: NA; J gene: TRBJ2-3; CDR3 protein: CAGSESSATDTQYF; CDR3 DNA: TGCGCCGGCAGTGAAAGTAGCGCCACAGATACGCAGTATTTT
D gene: NA; V gene: TRBV29-1; clone size: many; J gene: TRBJ1-4; CDR3 protein: CSVDDGAEKLFF; CDR3 DNA: TGCAGCGTTGATGACGGGGCTGAAAAACTGTTTTTT
D gene: NA; V gene: TRBV11-2; clone size: once; J gene: TRBJ2-7; CDR3 protein: CASSIGTSGIYEQYF; CDR3 DNA: TGTGCCAGCAGCATAGGGACAAGCGGGATCTACGAGCAGTACTTC
D gene: NA; V gene: TRBV24-1; clone size: NA; J gene: TRBJ2-7; CDR3 protein: CATSVGTTWEQYF; CDR3 DNA: TGTGCCACCAGTGTCGGGACGACCTGGGAGCAGTACTTC
D gene: TRBD1; V gene: TRBV11-2; clone size: NA; J gene: TRBJ2-6; CDR3 protein: CASSIGLGTGANVLTF; CDR3 DNA: TGTGCCAGCAGCATAGGTTTGGGGACAGGGGCCAACGTCCTTACTTTC
D gene: TRBD2; V gene: TRBV12-3/TRBV12-4; clone size: once; J gene: TRBJ2-1; CDR3 protein: CTRSPGLAGDNEQFF; CDR3 DNA: TGTACCAGGAGTCCCGGACTAGCGGGAGACAATGAGCAGTTCTTC
D gene: NA; V gene: TRBV12-3/TRBV12-4; clone size: many; J gene: TRBJ1-1; CDR3 protein: CASSFRTANTEAFF; CDR3 DNA: TGTGCCAGCAGTTTCCGGACAGCGAACACTGAAGCTTTCTTT
D gene: NA; V gene: TRBV2; clone size: NA; J gene: TRBJ1-2; CDR3 protein: CANSEWSTANYGYTF; CDR3 DNA: TGTGCCAACAGTGAATGGTCGACAGCTAACTATGGCTACACCTTC
D gene: NA; V gene: TRBV29-1; clone size: NA; J gene: TRBJ1-4; CDR3 protein: CSIDVGIEKLFF; CDR3 DNA: TGCAGCATTGATGTCGGAATCGAGAAACTGTTTTTT
D gene: NA; V gene: TRBV20-1; clone size: NA; J gene: TRBJ2-3; CDR3 protein: CSAIGREDTQYF; CDR3 DNA: TGCAGTGCGATAGGACGGGAAGATACTCAGTATTTT
D gene: NA; V gene: TRBV7-3; clone size: few; J gene: TRBJ2-1; CDR3 protein: CASSSSGVGKNEQFF; CDR3 DNA: TGTGCCAGCAGCTCATCCGGGGTTGGCAAGAATGAGCAGTTCTTC
D gene: NA; V gene: TRBV6-5; clone size: NA; J gene: TRBJ1-1; CDR3 protein: CASSHDRGEAFF; CDR3 DNA: TGTGCCAGCAGCCACGACAGAGGGGAAGCTTTCTTT
D gene: NA; V gene: TRBV20-1; clone size: NA; J gene: TRBJ1-4; CDR3 protein: CGTPGVRTTNEELFF; CDR3 DNA: TGCGGTACTCCCGGGGTTCGGACAACTAATGAAGAACTGTTTTTT
D gene: NA; V gene: TRBV29-1; clone size: once; J gene: TRBJ2-7; CDR3 protein: CSVDGAVPSDQYF; CDR3 DNA: TGCAGCGTGGACGGAGCCGTCCCCAGCGATCAGTACTTC
D gene: NA; V gene: TRBV11-2; clone size: NA; J gene: TRBJ2-7; CDR3 protein: CARSTENYEQYF; CDR3 DNA: TGTGCCAGGAGCACGGAGAACTACGAACAGTACTTC
D gene: NA; V gene: TRBV12-3/TRBV12-4; clone size: NA; J gene: TRBJ2-1; CDR3 protein: CTSSWSDYNEQFF; CDR3 DNA: TGTACCAGCAGTTGGAGCGATTACAATGAGCAGTTCTTC
D gene: TRBD1; V gene: TRBV11-1; clone size: NA; J gene: TRBJ1-1; CDR3 protein: CARRTGLNTEAFF; CDR3 DNA: TGTGCCAGGAGGACAGGTTTGAACACTGAAGCTTTCTTT
D gene: TRBD1; V gene: TRBV24-1; clone size: NA; J gene: TRBJ2-3; CDR3 protein: CASSDPGQGPQYF; CDR3 DNA: TGTGCCAGCAGCGATCCCGGACAGGGCCCGCAGTATTTT
D gene: NA; V gene: TRBV29-1; clone size: many; J gene: TRBJ1-1; CDR3 protein: CSVVRGNTEAFF; CDR3 DNA: TGCAGCGTTGTCCGGGGGAACACTGAAGCTTTCTTT
D gene: TRBD2; V gene: TRBV7-8; clone size: NA; J gene: TRBJ2-3; CDR3 protein: CASKPRTSGILGTQYF; CDR3 DNA: TGTGCCAGCAAGCCCAGGACTAGCGGCATTCTAGGTACGCAGTATTTT
D gene: NA; V gene: TRBV6-1; clone size: NA; J gene: TRBJ1-5; CDR3 protein: CASSEYSNQPQHF; CDR3 DNA: TGTGCCAGCAGTGAATACTCTAATCAGCCCCAGCATTTT
D gene: NA; V gene: TRBV28; clone size: NA; J gene: TRBJ2-7; CDR3 protein: CVSSLSGISSSYEQYF; CDR3 DNA: TGTGTCAGCAGTTTATCCGGAATATCGAGTTCCTACGAGCAGTACTTC
D gene: TRBD2; V gene: TRBV20-1; clone size: few; J gene: TRBJ2-5; CDR3 protein: CNVRDFGLAEETQYF; CDR3 DNA: TGCAATGTTAGAGATTTTGGACTAGCGGAAGAGACCCAGTACTTC
D gene: NA; V gene: TRBV6-5; clone size: few; J gene: TRBJ2-3; CDR3 protein: CASRKTVGLSKSDTQYF; CDR3 DNA: TGTGCCAGCAGAAAAACGGTGGGACTTTCTAAATCGGATACGCAGTATTTT
D gene: NA; V gene: TRBV5-1; clone size: NA; J gene: TRBJ2-3; CDR3 protein: CASSSRISLPDTQYF; CDR3 DNA: TGCGCCAGCAGTTCCCGGATATCCTTGCCAGATACGCAGTATTTT
D gene: NA; V gene: TRBV12-3/TRBV12-4; clone size: NA; J gene: TRBJ2-1; CDR3 protein: CASMSGGQYNEQFF; CDR3 DNA: TGTGCCAGTATGAGTGGGGGACAATACAATGAGCAGTTCTTC
D gene: NA; V gene: TRBV5-6; clone size: medium-sized; J gene: TRBJ1-1; CDR3 protein: CASSLFIATEAFF; CDR3 DNA: TGTGCCAGCAGCTTGTTTATAGCCACTGAAGCTTTCTTT
D gene: NA; V gene: TRBV11-2; clone size: NA; J gene: TRBJ1-4; CDR3 protein: CAGATQFGDEKLFF; CDR3 DNA: TGTGCCGGCGCGACCCAATTCGGGGATGAAAAACTGTTTTTT
D gene: NA; V gene: TRBV12-3/TRBV12-4; clone size: NA; J gene: TRBJ2-7; CDR3 protein: CANSSPPYEQYF; CDR3 DNA: TGTGCCAACAGTTCCCCCCCGTACGAGCAGTACTTC
D gene: NA; V gene: TRBV20-1; clone size: many; J gene: TRBJ2-7; CDR3 protein: CSARQAQSTSYEQYF; CDR3 DNA: TGCAGTGCTAGACAAGCGCAATCCACTTCCTACGAGCAGTACTTC
D gene: NA; V gene: TRBV6-1; clone size: many; J gene: TRBJ2-7; CDR3 protein: CASSLTRGYEQYF; CDR3 DNA: TGTGCCAGCAGTTTAACACGGGGCTACGAGCAGTACTTC
D gene: NA; V gene: TRBV11-2; clone size: once; J gene: TRBJ1-1; CDR3 protein: CASNARMVGQMNTEAFF; CDR3 DNA: TGTGCCAGCAACGCCCGGATGGTGGGGCAGATGAACACTGAAGCTTTCTTT
D gene: TRBD1; V gene: TRBV20-1; clone size: NA; J gene: TRBJ1-1; CDR3 protein: CSAFRPGQNNEAFF; CDR3 DNA: TGCAGTGCGTTTAGGCCGGGACAGAACAATGAAGCTTTCTTT
D gene: TRBD1; V gene: TRBV6-2/TRBV6-3; clone size: NA; J gene: TRBJ1-5; CDR3 protein: CASSSGQGVQPQNF; CDR3 DNA: TGTGCCAGCAGCTCAGGACAGGGTGTCCAGCCCCAGAATTTT
D gene: TRBD1; V gene: TRBV6-2/TRBV6-3; clone size: NA; J gene: TRBJ1-1; CDR3 protein: CASTYTGGEAFF; CDR3 DNA: TGTGCCAGCACTTACACAGGGGGGGAAGCTTTCTTT
D gene: NA; V gene: TRBV11-1; clone size: NA; J gene: TRBJ2-3; CDR3 protein: CASGIVRGRTDTQSF; CDR3 DNA: TGTGCCAGCGGCATCGTGCGGGGGCGGACAGATACGCAGTCTTTT
D gene: NA; V gene: TRBV6-2/TRBV6-3; clone size: once; J gene: TRBJ2-1; CDR3 protein: CASEDLQSTGEQFF; CDR3 DNA: TGTGCCAGCGAGGATTTACAGAGTACGGGTGAGCAGTTCTTC
D gene: TRBD2; V gene: TRBV11-3; clone size: medium-sized; J gene: TRBJ2-7; CDR3 protein: CASSIRTSGSLRQYF; CDR3 DNA: TGTGCCAGCAGCATCCGGACTAGCGGGTCGCTACGGCAGTACTTC
D gene: NA; V gene: TRBV5-1; clone size: NA; J gene: TRBJ2-5; CDR3 protein: CASTSTRTQYF; CDR3 DNA: TGCGCCAGCACCTCAACCAGGACCCAGTACTTC
D gene: NA; V gene: TRBV5-4; clone size: NA; J gene: TRBJ2-3; CDR3 protein: CASSFGGALADTRYF; CDR3 DNA: TGTGCCAGCAGCTTTGGCGGGGCCCTCGCAGATACGCGGTATTTT
D gene: TRBD1; V gene: TRBV6-9; clone size: NA; J gene: TRBJ1-1; CDR3 protein: CAISTPEQGKWTEAFF; CDR3 DNA: TGTGCCATCAGTACCCCGGAACAGGGGAAGTGGACTGAAGCTTTCTTT
D gene: NA; V gene: TRBV20-1; clone size: NA; J gene: TRBJ1-1; CDR3 protein: CRARVGQKNTEAFF; CDR3 DNA: TGCCGTGCTAGAGTAGGACAGAAGAACACTGAGGCTTTCTTT
D gene: NA; V gene: TRBV30; clone size: NA; J gene: TRBJ2-6; CDR3 protein: CASMSLEASGANVMTF; CDR3 DNA: TGTGCCTCGATGTCGCTAGAGGCCTCTGGGGCCAACGTCATGACTTTC
D gene: TRBD1; V gene: TRBV6-5; clone size: many; J gene: TRBJ1-3; CDR3 protein: CASSRNRDRVRNTIYF; CDR3 DNA: TGTGCCAGCAGCCGCAACAGAGACAGGGTCAGGAACACCATATATTTT
D gene: TRBD2; V gene: TRBV5-1; clone size: NA; J gene: TRBJ2-1; CDR3 protein: CASSLLVAGACEQFF; CDR3 DNA: TGCGCCAGCAGCTTGTTGGTAGCGGGAGCGTGTGAGCAGTTCTTC